Listed below are T cell receptor beta chains from one sample, sequenced in a study of shared clonotypes between healthy human individuals. Data came from immunoSEQ multiplex PCR; TCRdb stores just in-frame clones and leaves some out. The data show about 870,000 clones, about 91% seen once. Sequenced input: naive CD8+ T cells sorted from blood. These TCRs come from a man aged 25-45 years in good health. Each CDR3 is given with its conserved first and last residue. Each record gives: J gene, V gene, CDR3 protein.

TRBJ2-7,TRBV25-1,CASSEAGNAGVDYEQYF
TRBJ2-1,TRBV11-2,CASSFRPGLDEQFF
TRBJ2-7,TRBV7-9,CASSPGGVFGEQYF
TRBJ2-1,TRBV4-3,CASSQEARLYEQFF
TRBJ2-3,TRBV6-1,CATRGLGTDTQYF
TRBJ2-1,TRBV11-2,CASSKWDGLAANNEQFF
TRBJ2-5,TRBV18,CASSLTTGETQYF
TRBJ2-7,TRBV2,CASSASATPGTGSFGQYF
TRBJ1-3,TRBV9,CASSADFSSGNTIYF
TRBJ2-1,TRBV4-1,CASSQVGGANEQFF
TRBJ2-1,TRBV15,CATSSGGQGPYNEQFF
TRBJ1-2,TRBV9,CASSVSGAIGTF
TRBJ2-1,TRBV19,CASHRLAGGNNEQFF
TRBJ2-1,TRBV28,CASSSRQGDEQFF
TRBJ2-2,TRBV28,CASSLRGGANTGELFF
TRBJ1-2,TRBV29-1,CSGGDSYGYTF
TRBJ2-1,TRBV29-1,CSVERAENYNEQFF
TRBJ2-4,TRBV7-9,CASSLGLAEALAKNIQYF
TRBJ1-5,TRBV4-1,CASSQDTGGLGQPQHF
TRBJ2-5,TRBV5-1,CASSLGADQETQYF
TRBJ2-1,TRBV7-9,CASSPGSGSGYNEQFF
TRBJ2-2,TRBV6-1,CASSGNREQGFDTGELFF
TRBJ2-7,TRBV4-3,CASSQGFRGTYEQYF
TRBJ1-1,TRBV13,CASRDGQELEAFF
TRBJ2-7,TRBV10-3,CAISFDRSNEQYF
TRBJ2-1,TRBV5-5,CASSLWGNEQFF
TRBJ2-5,TRBV29-1,CSALSQETQYF
TRBJ2-2,TRBV15,CATGGLDGELFF
TRBJ1-5,TRBV27,CASGQGNQPQHF
TRBJ2-7,TRBV7-9,CASSPPFGEQYF
TRBJ2-3,TRBV21-1,CASSKNFAGTSGADTQYF
TRBJ2-7,TRBV27,CASSLYTLSEQYF
TRBJ2-7,TRBV5-1,CASSLEDFGVSAAEQYF
TRBJ2-2,TRBV7-6,CASSLDWGNTGELFF
TRBJ2-5,TRBV4-3,CASSQEIGIQTQYF
-,TRBV29-1,CSVVGSVETQYF
TRBJ2-5,TRBV7-8,CASSLDWTVEETQYF
TRBJ2-1,TRBV9,CASTGLAGYNEQFF
TRBJ1-5,TRBV5-6,CASSFAGGMPQHF
TRBJ2-7,TRBV19,CASSMGQGYEQYF
TRBJ1-1,TRBV7-9,CASSLAGRGLTEAFF
TRBJ1-5,TRBV27,CASSGQPQHF
TRBJ2-7,TRBV5-1,CASELGPGTGPYEQYF
TRBJ2-7,TRBV19,CASSIWTGSQNEQYF
TRBJ1-2,TRBV27,CASSLHRRYGYTF
TRBJ2-7,TRBV4-2,CASSQEVGLGEQYF
TRBJ1-2,TRBV2,CASLLPPDYGYTF